The 20 T cell receptor beta chains presented below share a single source sample, sequenced in a study of breast tumors, draining lymph nodes, adjacent tissues. TCRdb re-derived calls from the multiplex PCR reads in MiXCR, one entry per CDR3 protein. Of about 21,000 distinct CDR3 sequences in the sample, roughly two fifths were seen once. Sequenced: breast tumor tissue. The receptors were gathered from a female donor with breast cancer. Some clones in this sample may be carry-over from other donors' samples.

V is TRBV6-1 and J is TRBJ1-2; weak D call: TRBD1 (6 bases). The CDR3 covers 15 residues. Per germline, CDR1 MNHNS and CDR2 SASEGT. V lost 3 bases, J lost 4 bases, and 15 bases lay in between. The CDR3 DNA is TGTGCCAGCAGTGACGCGAGACAGGACGTCTATGGCTACACCTTC. Translated, it gives CASSDARQDVYGYTF.

This clonotype was counted a single time. This CDR3 is CSASKGGEDEQYF. CDR3 DNA: TGCAGTGCTAGTAAAGGGGGCGAGGACGAGCAGTACTTC. The rearrangement links TRBV20-1 to TRBJ2-7; 7 nucleotides align to TRBD1. Looked up from germline, CDR1 is DFQATT and CDR2 is SNEGSKA (reference sequence). CDR3 size: 13 residues. V was pared by 3 bases and J by 5 bases, with 7 bases of the junction left unmatched.

In this sample, this clonotype turned up many times. The rearrangement joins TRBV7-8 to TRBJ2-7, with TRBD2 matching 9 bases. CDR3 length equals 15 residues. Trimming at V came to 6 bases and at J to 1 base, leaving 7 bases not matched to a gene. Per the germline V gene, CDR1 is SGHVS and CDR2 is FQNEAQ. As DNA, the CDR3 is TGTGCCAGCAGGCCGCGGACTAGCGTATCCTACGAGCAGTACTTC. It yields the protein CASRPRTSVSYEQYF.

In the case of this clonotype: This CDR3 is missing its conserved last phenylalanine or tryptophan, likely due to a read error. The CDR3 loop reads CASSLAAHSYEQYL. The CDR3 DNA reads TGTGCCAGCAGCTTAGCGGCACACTCCTACGAGCAGTACCTC. The chain joins TRBV7-8 to TRBJ2-7; D gene uncertain. Germline V CDR1 and CDR2: SGHVS, FQNEAQ. The CDR3 sequence is 14 residues long. Between the trimmed V and J ends, which lost 0 bases and 0 bases, there was a span of 6 bases.

Note on this clonotype: At one of its ends the junction is not consistent with the germline gene, which may arise from a read error. The CDR3 sequence: CSVERVRGQGPRFHKKLFF. The CDR3 DNA is TGCAGCGTTGAAAGGGTTAGGGGACAGGGACCCCGTTTCCATAAAAAACTTTTTTTT. This chain joins TRBV29-1 and TRBJ1-4, with 9 bases aligning to TRBD1. Germline V gene sequence: CDR1 SQVTM, CDR2 ANQGSEA. The CDR3 is 19 amino acids.

V is TRBV20-1 and J is TRBJ2-1; either TRBD1 or TRBD2 may fit D (5 bases each). From germline, CDR1 is DFQATT and CDR2 SNEGSKA (reference sequence). Trimming took off 5 bases at V and 7 bases at J, with 12 bases between the two ends. CDR3 size: 12 residues. As DNA, the CDR3 is TGCAGTGCTGAGGGACGAGCTAATGAGCAGTTCTTC. Its protein product is CSAEGRANEQFF.

The chain is built from TRBV24-1 and TRBJ1-5; 7 nucleotides align to TRBD1. CDR1 KGHDR and CDR2 SFDVKD come from the germline V gene. The V segment lost 9 bases and the J segment 5 bases; nucleotides outside the gene matches: 9. The CDR3 is 14 amino acids. CDR3 in DNA: TGTGCCACCTCGCCGGGACAGAGGGATCAGCCCCAGCATTTT. It yields the protein CATSPGQRDQPQHF.

The chain employs TRBV6-5 and TRBJ1-5, with 10 positions matching TRBD1. Unmatched junction bases numbered 0, after V lost 6 bases and J lost 1 base. CDR3 length: 14 residues. Germline CDR1 and CDR2: MNHEY and SVGAGI. The chain's CDR3 is CASRGQGSNQPQHF. CDR3 DNA: TGTGCCAGCAGGGGACAGGGGAGCAATCAGCCCCAGCATTTT.

Remarks on this clonotype: A junction end diverges from the germline sequence, so it may reflect a read error. The chain is built from TRBV5-8 and TRBJ2-7; no reliable D call. The CDR3 spans 15 residues. Germline V gene data show CDR1 as SGHTS and CDR2 as YDEGEE. CDR3 coding DNA: TGCGCCAGCAGCTACACAATGGCAGGTCCCTACGAGCAGTACTTC. It codes for CASSYTMAGPYEQYF.

Many counts were recorded for this clonotype. The rearrangement links TRBV11-3 to TRBJ2-1; 8 bases match TRBD2. CDR1 SGHNT and CDR2 YENEEA come from the germline V gene. With V trimmed by 8 bases and J by 9 bases, 6 bases remained unmatched. CDR3 length equals 12 residues. The DNA of the CDR3 is TGTGCCAGCTCCAGCGGGAGCCGTGAGCAGTTCTTC. This gives the protein CASSSGSREQFF.

At least ten counts were recorded for this clonotype. The CDR3 sequence: CASSLWGGADEKLFF. Here the CDR3 DNA reads TGTGCCAGCAGCTTGTGGGGGGGCGCGGATGAAAAACTGTTTTTT. This chain uses TRBV5-6 with TRBJ1-4; weak D call: TRBD1 (6 bases). CDR3 length: 15 residues. Germline values: CDR1 SGHDT, CDR2 YYEEEE. Trimming cost V 1 base and J 6 bases, with 13 bases left between them.

V and J are TRBV19 and TRBJ1-6; 12 positions match TRBD1. The CDR3 extends over 21 amino acids. Germline assignment: CDR1 LNHDA and CDR2 SQIVND (reference sequence). V dropped 1 base and J dropped 0; count of bases not matched to a gene: 10. The CDR3 loop is CASSIALTGTGGLSYNSPLHF. The CDR3 DNA follows: TGTGCCAGTAGTATAGCTCTCACCGGGACAGGGGGCCTCTCCTATAATTCACCCCTCCACTTT.

A word on this clonotype: With a much larger clone just one base away, this may be a read error. The rearrangement uses TRBV30 and TRBJ2-1; D possibly corresponds to TRBD2 (5 bases). The V and J ends lost 7 bases and 3 bases respectively, with 22 bases between them. Germline CDR1 GTSNPN, CDR2 SVGIG (reference sequence). The length of the CDR3 is 16 residues. The CDR3 sequence: CASASSQLEFYNEQFF. The CDR3 nucleotides read TGTGCCTCAGCCAGTAGCCAACTAGAATTCTACAATGAGCAGTTCTTC.

The chain recombines TRBV7-9 with TRBJ1-6; D gene unclear. CDR3 length equals 16 residues. The V end was cut by 1 base, the J end by 5 bases, with 12 bases between. The germline gives CDR1 SEHNR, CDR2 FQNEAQ (reference sequence). CDR3 DNA: TGTGCCAGCAGCTTAGGTGAGGGTGGCAATAATTCACCCCTCCACTTT. Translation gives CASSLGEGGNNSPLHF.

This clonotype was seen ten or more times. The chain has TRBV7-9 and TRBJ2-2; perhaps D is TRBD1 or TRBD2 (5 bases each). The CDR3 runs 17 residues. CDR1 SEHNR and CDR2 FQNEAQ come from the germline V gene (reference sequence). The V gene lost 2 bases and the J gene lost 1 base, with 14 bases spanning the gap. The CDR3, as DNA: TGTGCCAGCAGCTTAACGGCAGGGACGGGGAACACCGGGGAGCTGTTTTTT. Translating gives CASSLTAGTGNTGELFF.

This clonotype has ten or more counts. Just one base apart from a much larger clone, this may be a read error. Since the CDR3 does not end with the conserved phenylalanine or tryptophan, this likely comes from a read error. The chain couples TRBV19 to TRBJ2-6; 8 nucleotides match TRBD1. V shed 6 bases, J shed 2 bases, and the junction held 6 bases outside the gene matches. The V gene's germline CDR1 is LNHDA and CDR2 SQIVND (reference sequence). The CDR3 contains 16 residues. CDR3 region: CASSRTGSAGANVLTS. For the CDR3, the DNA is TGTGCCAGTAGCAGGACAGGGTCTGCTGGGGCCAACGTCCTGACTTCC.

This clonotype was counted only a few times. The rearrangement joins TRBV12-3 or TRBV12-4 to TRBJ1-2, with unresolved D. The CDR3 is made up of 13 amino acids. The V and J ends lost 2 bases and 5 bases respectively, with 9 bases between them. The chain's CDR3 is CASSLTETYGYTF. The CDR3 DNA follows: TGTGCCAGCAGTTTAACGGAGACTTATGGCTACACCTTC.

The chain links TRBV6-6 to TRBJ1-5, with TRBD1 matching over 7 bases. After removal of 6 bases from V and 3 bases from J, the junction contained 14 bases not matched to a gene. The CDR3 loop spans 17 amino acids. Germline values: CDR1 MNHNY, CDR2 SVGAGI (reference sequence). CDR3: CASSPKTGTAFNQPQHF. The DNA for the CDR3 is TGTGCCAGCAGCCCTAAAACCGGGACAGCGTTCAATCAGCCCCAGCATTTT.

The chain joins TRBV6-1 to TRBJ1-6; 7 bases match TRBD1. Germline lookup yields CDR1 MNHNS and CDR2 SASEGT. The trim removed 8 bases at V and 3 bases at J, leaving 10 bases unmatched. The CDR3 totals 16 residues. In DNA, the CDR3 is TGTGCCAGCGGATCCGGGACAGACCTCTATAATTCACCCCTCCACTTT. Its protein is CASGSGTDLYNSPLHF.

The chain is built from TRBV10-3 and TRBJ2-1, with a tentative D call TRBD1 (6 bases). The V and J ends lost 3 bases and 1 base respectively, with 13 bases between them. Germline CDR1 ENHRY, CDR2 SYGVKD. The CDR3 contains 16 residues. CDR3 bases: TGTGCCATCAGTGAACAGGGAGCCATATCCTACAATGAGCAGTTCTTC. The encoded protein is CAISEQGAISYNEQFF.